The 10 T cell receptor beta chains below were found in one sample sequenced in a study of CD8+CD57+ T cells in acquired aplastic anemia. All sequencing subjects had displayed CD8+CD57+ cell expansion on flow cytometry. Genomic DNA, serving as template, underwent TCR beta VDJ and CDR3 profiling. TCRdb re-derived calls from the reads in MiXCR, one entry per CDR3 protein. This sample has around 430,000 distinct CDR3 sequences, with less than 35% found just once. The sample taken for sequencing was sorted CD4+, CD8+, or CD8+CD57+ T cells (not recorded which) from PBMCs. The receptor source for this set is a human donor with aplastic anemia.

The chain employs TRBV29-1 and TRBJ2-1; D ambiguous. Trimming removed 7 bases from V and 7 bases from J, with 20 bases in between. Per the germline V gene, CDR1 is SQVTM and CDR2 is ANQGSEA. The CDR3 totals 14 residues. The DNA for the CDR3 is TGCAGCGCCGAAGCTAGGACCCCTTGGAATGAGCAGTTCTTC. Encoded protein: CSAEARTPWNEQFF.

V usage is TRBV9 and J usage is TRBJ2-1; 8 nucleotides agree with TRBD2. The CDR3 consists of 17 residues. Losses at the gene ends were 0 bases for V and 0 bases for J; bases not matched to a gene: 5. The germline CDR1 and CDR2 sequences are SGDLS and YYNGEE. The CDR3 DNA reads TGTGCCAGCAGCGTAGAGCCAGGGACTAGCTCCTACAATGAGCAGTTCTTC. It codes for CASSVEPGTSSYNEQFF.

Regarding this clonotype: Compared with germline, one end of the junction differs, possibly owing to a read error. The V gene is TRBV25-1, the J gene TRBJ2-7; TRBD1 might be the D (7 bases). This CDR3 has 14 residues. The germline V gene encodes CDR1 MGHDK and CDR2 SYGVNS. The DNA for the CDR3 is TGTGTCAGCAGTGATCGGCAGGGGGGCTACGAGCAGTACTTC. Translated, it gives CVSSDRQGGYEQYF.

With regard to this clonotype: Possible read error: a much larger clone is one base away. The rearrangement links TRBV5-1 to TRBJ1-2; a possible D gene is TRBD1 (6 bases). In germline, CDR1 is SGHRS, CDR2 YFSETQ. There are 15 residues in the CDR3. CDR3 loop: CACSLAGGVSRGYTF. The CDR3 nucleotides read TGCGCCTGCAGCTTGGCGGGGGGCGTTTCTCGTGGCTACACCTTC.

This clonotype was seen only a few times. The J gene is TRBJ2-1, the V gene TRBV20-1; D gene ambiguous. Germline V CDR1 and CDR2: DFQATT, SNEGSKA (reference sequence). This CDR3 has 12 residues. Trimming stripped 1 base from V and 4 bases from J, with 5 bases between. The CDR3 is CSARVQYNEQFF. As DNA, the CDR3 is TGCAGTGCTAGAGTCCAATACAATGAGCAGTTCTTC.

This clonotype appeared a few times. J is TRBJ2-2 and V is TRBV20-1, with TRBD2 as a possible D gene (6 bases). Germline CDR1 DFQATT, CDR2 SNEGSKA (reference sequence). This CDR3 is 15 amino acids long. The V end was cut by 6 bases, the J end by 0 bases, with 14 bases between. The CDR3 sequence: CSAEVGTSNTGELFF. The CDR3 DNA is TGCAGTGCCGAGGTCGGGACTTCGAACACCGGGGAGCTGTTTTTT.

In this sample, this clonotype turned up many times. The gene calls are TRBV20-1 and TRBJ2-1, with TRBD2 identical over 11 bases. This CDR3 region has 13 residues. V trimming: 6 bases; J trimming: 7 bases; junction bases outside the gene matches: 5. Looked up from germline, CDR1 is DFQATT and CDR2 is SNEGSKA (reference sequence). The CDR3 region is CSAVGLAVNEQFF. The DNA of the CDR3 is TGCAGTGCCGTGGGACTAGCGGTTAATGAGCAGTTCTTC.

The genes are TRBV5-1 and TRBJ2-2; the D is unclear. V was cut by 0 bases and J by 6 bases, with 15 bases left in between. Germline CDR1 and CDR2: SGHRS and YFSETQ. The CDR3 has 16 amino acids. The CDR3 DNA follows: TGCGCCAGCAGCTTGGCGGCCCGCAGTCGGTCCGGGGAGCTGTTTTTT. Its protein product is CASSLAARSRSGELFF.

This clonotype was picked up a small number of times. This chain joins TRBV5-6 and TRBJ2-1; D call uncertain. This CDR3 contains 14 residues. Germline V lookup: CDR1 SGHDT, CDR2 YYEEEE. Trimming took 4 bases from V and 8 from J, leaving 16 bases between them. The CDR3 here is CASSGRLSNYEQFF. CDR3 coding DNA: TGTGCCAGCAGCGGACGGCTAAGCAATTATGAGCAGTTCTTC.

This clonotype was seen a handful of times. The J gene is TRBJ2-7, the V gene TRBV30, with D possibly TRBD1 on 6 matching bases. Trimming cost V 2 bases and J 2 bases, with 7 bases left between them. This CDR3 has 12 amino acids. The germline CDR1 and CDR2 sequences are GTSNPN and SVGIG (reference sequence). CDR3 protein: CAWSSGAYEQYF. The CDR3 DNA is TGTGCCTGGAGTTCAGGGGCCTACGAGCAGTACTTC.